The clone carrying this TCR beta chain was seen once. Germline V gene lookup returns CDR1 SGHAT and CDR2 FQNNGV. The V and J ends lost 4 bases and 1 base, in that order; junction bases with no gene match: 8. The CDR3 has 16 residues. The data were taken from a study of blood T cell repertoires in COVID-19. Sequencing was performed with immunoSEQ multiplex PCR; in TCRdb, only in-frame clones are kept and a portion is missing. The table records some 99,000 clones, roughly 89% of them present only once. This clonotype originated in a human donor with COVID-19, enrolled during active disease. The donor label of this sample is uncertain. V gene TRBV11-2 combines with J gene TRBJ2-7; TRBD1 agrees at 9 bases. Sequenced: peripheral blood. The CDR3 DNA sequence: TGTGCCAGCAGCTCTACGCCGGGACAGGGATCCTACGAGCAGTACTTC. Amino acids: CASSSTPGQGSYEQYF. The full variable domain, completed using reference TRBV11-2 and TRBJ2-7, is EAGVAQSPRYKIIEKRQSVAFWCNPISGHATLYWYQQILGQGPKLLIQFQNNGVVDDSQLPKDRFSAERLKGVDSTLKIQPAKLEDSAVYLCASSSTPGQGSYEQYFGPGTRLTVT.